These T cell receptor beta chains were read from a single sample in a study of T cell repertoires in cytomegalovirus infection. MiXCR was run by TCRdb on the reads, yielding one entry per CDR3 protein. The table lists approximately 910,000 distinct CDR3 sequences, approximately 32% of them singletons. These receptors lack a known antigen. This material consisted of cultured CD8+ T cells from PBMCs, taken from culture after CMV antigen stimulation. The receptors here all came from a human donor in good health (CMV status not recorded). Some clones in this sample may be carry-over from other donors' samples. Both conserved end residues are part of each CDR3. A D gene is named only where the DNA matches it firmly. For some rows the clone size is stated as once, few or many, or as a class when expanded; others skip it.

size: few; V: TRBV12-3/TRBV12-4; D: TRBD1; J: TRBJ2-7; length: 15; DNA: TGTGCCAGCAGCCCGGACAGGGTCCCAACCTACGAGCAGTACTTC; CDR3: CASSPDRVPTYEQYF
size: NA; V: TRBV7-9; D: NA; J: TRBJ2-1; length: 19; DNA: TGTGCCAGCAGCCAGAGTAGAGGGGAAGGTAGTCTTGGCTACAATGAGCAGTTCTTC; CDR3: CASSQSRGEGSLGYNEQFF
size: few; V: TRBV27; D: TRBD2; J: TRBJ2-3; length: 16; DNA: TGTGCCAGCCTCCCCGGGGGGGGACCTAGCACAGATACGCAGTATTTT; CDR3: CASLPGGGPSTDTQYF
size: few; V: TRBV14; D: NA; J: TRBJ2-7; length: 14; DNA: TGTGCCAGCAGCCAGGTGGGAGCCCCATACGAGCAGTACTTC; CDR3: CASSQVGAPYEQYF
size: many; V: TRBV27; D: TRBD1; J: TRBJ2-5; length: 14; DNA: TGTGCCAGCAGCTTCAGCAGGGGGCAAGAGACCCAGTACTTC; CDR3: CASSFSRGQETQYF
size: NA; V: TRBV4-1; D: NA; J: TRBJ1-6; length: 15; DNA: TGCGCCAGCAGCCAAGAGGGCAGGGTGGATTCACCCCTCCACTTT; CDR3: CASSQEGRVDSPLHF
size: few; V: TRBV6-5; D: NA; J: TRBJ1-1; length: 13; DNA: TGTGCCAGCAGTTACTCGGGCTCGATGCTGGCTTTCTTT; CDR3: CASSYSGSMLAFF
size: NA; V: TRBV19; D: NA; J: TRBJ2-7; length: 16; DNA: TGTGCCAGTAGCCCGACGGGACAACCTACTTCCTACGAGCAGTACTTC; CDR3: CASSPTGQPTSYEQYF
size: NA; V: TRBV10-3; D: NA; J: TRBJ2-1; length: 12; DNA: TGTGCCATCAGTAAGGGGGACAATGAGCAGTTCTTC; CDR3: CAISKGDNEQFF
size: few; V: TRBV7-9; D: NA; J: TRBJ2-5; length: 14; DNA: TGTGCCAGCAGTGTAATCGAGAAGGGTGAGACCCAGTACTTC; CDR3: CASSVIEKGETQYF
size: NA; V: TRBV4-1; D: NA; J: TRBJ2-5; length: 14; DNA: TGCGCCAGCAGCCAGAGCGGCCCCGGCGGGACCCAGTACTTC; CDR3: CASSQSGPGGTQYF
size: NA; V: TRBV19; D: NA; J: TRBJ2-1; length: 13; DNA: TGTGCCAGTAGTATGGGGTCCAGCAATGAGCAGTTCTTC; CDR3: CASSMGSSNEQFF
size: NA; V: TRBV5-4; D: TRBD1; J: TRBJ1-1; length: 16; DNA: TGTGCCAGCAGCTTGTGGCAGGGGGGGGGATACACTGAAGCTTTCTTT; CDR3: CASSLWQGGGYTEAFF
size: NA; V: TRBV5-5; D: NA; J: TRBJ2-7; length: 16; DNA: TGTGCCAGCAGCTCGCCGACCGGGACGGACTCCTACGAGCAGTACTTC; CDR3: CASSSPTGTDSYEQYF
size: NA; V: TRBV6-6; D: NA; J: TRBJ2-7; length: 16; DNA: TGTGCCAGCAGTTACTGGGGCGGAGATAAGGCTTACGAGCAGTACTTC; CDR3: CASSYWGGDKAYEQYF
size: NA; V: TRBV27; D: NA; J: TRBJ1-1; length: 15; DNA: TGTGCCAGCAGTCCCGCGGGACGGCTCGTCCCTGAAGCTTTCTTT; CDR3: CASSPAGRLVPEAFF
size: NA; V: TRBV9; D: NA; J: TRBJ2-1; length: 15; DNA: TGTGCCAGCAGGAGGGGGGACGACGGGTACAATGAGCAGTTCTTC; CDR3: CASRRGDDGYNEQFF
size: NA; V: TRBV28; D: TRBD1; J: TRBJ1-1; length: 17; DNA: TGTGCCAGCAGTTTACCCCCGAGACAGGGGGCCGACACTGAAGCTTTCTTT; CDR3: CASSLPPRQGADTEAFF
size: NA; V: TRBV7-2; D: TRBD1; J: TRBJ1-5; length: 16; DNA: TGTGCCAGCAGCTTAGGGGACAGGGGGCGAAATCAGCCCCAGCATTTT; CDR3: CASSLGDRGRNQPQHF
size: few; V: TRBV7-9; D: TRBD1; J: TRBJ2-5; length: 15; DNA: TGTGCCAGCAGCGATCCGGGACAGGGGACAGAGACCCAGTACTTC; CDR3: CASSDPGQGTETQYF
size: once; V: TRBV5-6; D: NA; J: TRBJ2-2; length: 14; DNA: TGTGCCAGCAGCTTGTGTGCCTACACCGGGGAGCTGTTTTTT; CDR3: CASSLCAYTGELFF
size: NA; V: TRBV2; D: NA; J: TRBJ1-2; length: 14; DNA: TGTGCCAGCAGCAGCGACGGGGTTAACTATGGCTACACCTTC; CDR3: CASSSDGVNYGYTF
size: NA; V: TRBV27; D: NA; J: TRBJ1-4; length: 15; DNA: TGTGCCAGCAGTGGGTTCGGGGGGGCGTTGGAAAAACTGTTTTTT; CDR3: CASSGFGGALEKLFF
size: NA; V: TRBV12-3/TRBV12-4; D: NA; J: TRBJ1-1; length: 15; DNA: TGTGCCAGCAGTCAGTACCCGGGTGAGGACACTGAAGCTTTCTTT; CDR3: CASSQYPGEDTEAFF